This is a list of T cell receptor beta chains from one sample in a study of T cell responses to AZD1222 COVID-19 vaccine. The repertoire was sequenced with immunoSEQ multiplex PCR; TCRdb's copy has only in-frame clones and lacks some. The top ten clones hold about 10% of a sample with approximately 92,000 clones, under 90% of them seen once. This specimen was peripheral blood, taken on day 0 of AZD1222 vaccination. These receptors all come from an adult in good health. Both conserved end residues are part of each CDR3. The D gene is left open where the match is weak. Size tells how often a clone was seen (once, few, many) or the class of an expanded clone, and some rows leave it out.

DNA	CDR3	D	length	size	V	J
TGTGCCAGCAGCCACAGGACCCAAGAGACCCAGTACTTC	CASSHRTQETQYF	.	13	.	TRBV13	TRBJ2-5
TGCGCCAGCAGCATCAGGGTGCAAGATTCACCCCTCCACTTT	CASSIRVQDSPLHF	.	14	.	TRBV5-1	TRBJ1-6
TGTGCCAGCACTGGGACAGGGCCCGTTCCAGATACGCAGTATTTT	CASTGTGPVPDTQYF	TRBD1	15	.	TRBV5-6	TRBJ2-3
TGTGCCAGTTCAGGAGTGACAGGGGGAGCCGGATGGGAGCAGTACTTC	CASSGVTGGAGWEQYF	TRBD1	16	.	TRBV19	TRBJ2-7
TGTGCCAGCAGCTTGGCCAGGCTTGATGAAGCTTTCTTT	CASSLARLDEAFF	.	13	.	TRBV5-4	TRBJ1-1
TGTGCCAGTAGTATAGATCCCCAGGACTATGGCTACACCTTC	CASSIDPQDYGYTF	.	14	.	TRBV19	TRBJ1-2
TGTGCCAGCCTGGGACAGGTCTCCTACGAGCAGTACTTC	CASLGQVSYEQYF	TRBD1	13	.	TRBV6-5	TRBJ2-7
TGCGCCAGCAGCCAAGGTGGAGGGGCCGTACACACCATATATTTT	CASSQGGGAVHTIYF	.	15	.	TRBV4-1	TRBJ1-3
TGTGCCAGCAGCTTGCGTCTAGAAAATTCCGAGCAGTACTTC	CASSLRLENSEQYF	.	14	few	TRBV5-4	TRBJ2-7
TGTGCCAGCAGCTTAGGACAGGGGGCAACCTACGAGCAGTACTTC	CASSLGQGATYEQYF	TRBD1	15	few	TRBV7-2	TRBJ2-7
TGTGCCAGCAGCCAAGATTGGGGGAGAACCCAAGAGACCCAGTACTTC	CASSQDWGRTQETQYF	.	16	.	TRBV3-1/TRBV3-2	TRBJ2-5
TGTGCCAGCGGAACCTCGACTAGCGGGGGCCACAATGAGCAGTTCTTC	CASGTSTSGGHNEQFF	TRBD2	16	once	TRBV7-3	TRBJ2-1
TGTGCCAGCTCAGTCGGGACAGGGATAGGGGATACGCAGTATTTT	CASSVGTGIGDTQYF	TRBD1	15	.	TRBV18	TRBJ2-3
TGTGCCAGCAGCCAACAGACAGGGGGCAGAGAGACCCAGTACTTC	CASSQQTGGRETQYF	TRBD1	15	once	TRBV3-1/TRBV3-2	TRBJ2-5
TGTGCCGGGACACTAGCGGGCCACCCTCTTAGCACAGATACGCAGTATTTT	CAGTLAGHPLSTDTQYF	TRBD2	17	.	TRBV30	TRBJ2-3
TGTGCCAGCAGCCAAGAGGGAATAAGGACCGGGGAGCTGTTTTTT	CASSQEGIRTGELFF	.	15	.	TRBV3-1/TRBV3-2	TRBJ2-2
TGTGCCAGTAGTACGGGGCCTGGGGACACCGGGGAGCTGTTTTTT	CASSTGPGDTGELFF	.	15	.	TRBV19	TRBJ2-2
TGTGCCAGTAGTGTCTTATTGGGCAGGAACTATGGCTACACCTTC	CASSVLLGRNYGYTF	.	15	.	TRBV19	TRBJ1-2
TGTGCCAGCTCGCGGGACTCCGGGGACGAGCAGTACTTC	CASSRDSGDEQYF	.	13	once	TRBV18	TRBJ2-7
TGCGCCAGCAGATCAAGAGCCGGGCGGCATCAGCCCCAGCATTTT	CASRSRAGRHQPQHF	.	15	.	TRBV23-1	TRBJ1-5
TGTGCCAGCAGAGCCGGGACTGGGGTTAAAGCTTTCTTT	CASRAGTGVKAFF	.	13	.	TRBV12-3/TRBV12-4	TRBJ1-1
TGTGCCAGCGGCGGTTCAGGAGACAGTTCCTACGAGCAGTACTTC	CASGGSGDSSYEQYF	.	15	.	TRBV6-5	TRBJ2-7
TGTGCCAGCAGTTTATTCTCAGGGTCAAATGAAAAACTGTTTTTT	CASSLFSGSNEKLFF	.	15	.	TRBV28	TRBJ1-4
TGTGCCACCAGCAGAGATGGCCATGGTGACGAAAAACTGTTTTTT	CATSRDGHGDEKLFF	.	15	.	TRBV15	TRBJ1-4
TGTGCCAGCAGCCAAGATCTTAACGCCTTTCAAGGCTACACCTTC	CASSQDLNAFQGYTF	.	15	.	TRBV3-1/TRBV3-2	TRBJ1-2
TGTGCCAGCAGCTTACGGCCAGGCTTTGAGCAGTTCTTC	CASSLRPGFEQFF	.	13	.	TRBV6-5	TRBJ2-1
TGTGCCTGGAGCTTGGGGGCGCAGCCCTACGAGCAGTACTTC	CAWSLGAQPYEQYF	.	14	.	TRBV30	TRBJ2-7
TGTGCCAGCAGCTCCGGGACAGGTAACTACGAGCAGTACTTC	CASSSGTGNYEQYF	TRBD1	14	.	TRBV7-9	TRBJ2-7
TGTGCCAGCAGGGTGATGGGAGGCGGTGAAGCTTTCTTT	CASRVMGGGEAFF	.	13	.	TRBV3-1/TRBV3-2	TRBJ1-1
TGTGCCAGCCGTACCCTGGCAGAGCAGTTCTTC	CASRTLAEQFF	.	11	few	TRBV28	TRBJ2-1
TGTGCCAGCAGCTTTACTAACAGGGGGCGCCTTCAGCCCCAGCATTTT	CASSFTNRGRLQPQHF	TRBD1	16	.	TRBV7-2	TRBJ1-5